This T cell receptor (beta chain) is from a study of radiotherapy plus CTLA-4 blockade in lung cancer (dated 2018 in TCRdb). As for the study more broadly: Among the enrolled patients, around 19% had an objective response, and around 31% reached disease control. Study-level results and caveats: After treatment with radiotherapy and ipilimumab, TCR clones that came from tumors expanded in the peripheral blood. The strongest predictors of response were reported to be early dynamic shifts in blood T cell clones along with a rise in serum interferon-beta following radiation.

Focal radiation therapy combined with CTLA-4 blockade (ipilimumab) was tested in patients with chemo-refractory metastatic non-small-cell lung cancer. Libraries were constructed by the immunoSEQ multiplex PCR assay. As stored in TCRdb, this immuneACCESS dataset retains in-frame rearrangements with V and J assigned. A fraction of the clones does not appear; measured against another copy, unresolved V genes explain less than half of the discrepancy, and the remainder lacks a known reason. Present in this sample are fewer than 100,000 clones, 75% to 90% of which were seen just once. The ten largest clonotypes hold roughly 0.8% of the sample. The table lists this clone with a few counts. The antigen it binds to is not known. Base quality data are lacking; no much larger clone is found one base away. The germline V gene (reference sequence) specifies SEHNR as CDR1 and FQNEAQ as CDR2. The CDR3 covers 16 residues, taking in both the cysteine and the phenylalanine. CDR3 DNA is the only sequence kept; it has 48 bases, read in frame from the first base. V is clipped by 0 bases and J by 8 bases, and the sequence between their germline boundaries is 16 bases long.

This sequence uses TRBV7-9 and TRBJ1-4, with a weak D call of TRBD1 (6 bases match). This sequence originates from a human donor with non-small cell lung cancer who had stable disease on radiotherapy plus ipilimumab. Material: peripheral blood, obtained from a patient treated with radiotherapy plus ipilimumab. The CDR3 protein sequence reads: CASSLARNRDGEKLFF. In nucleotides, the sequence is TGTGCCAGCAGCTTAGCACGTAACAGGGACGGCGAAAAACTGTTTTTT.